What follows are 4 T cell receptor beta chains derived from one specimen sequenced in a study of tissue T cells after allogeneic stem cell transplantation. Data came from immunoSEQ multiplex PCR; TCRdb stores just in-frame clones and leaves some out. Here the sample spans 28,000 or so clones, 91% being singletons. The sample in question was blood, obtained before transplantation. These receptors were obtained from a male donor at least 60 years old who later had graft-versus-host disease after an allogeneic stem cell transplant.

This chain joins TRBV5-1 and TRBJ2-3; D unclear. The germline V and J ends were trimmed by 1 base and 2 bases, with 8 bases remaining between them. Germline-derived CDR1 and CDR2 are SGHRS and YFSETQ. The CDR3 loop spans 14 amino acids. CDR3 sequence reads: CASSLKTYTDTQYF. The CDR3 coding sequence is TGCGCCAGCAGCTTGAAGACTTACACAGATACGCAGTATTTT. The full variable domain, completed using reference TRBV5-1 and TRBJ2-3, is KAGVTQTPRYLIKTRGQQVTLSCSPISGHRSVSWYQQTPGQGLQFLFEYFSETQRNKGNFPGRFSGRQFSNSRSEMNVSTLELGDSALYLCASSLKTYTDTQYFGPGTRLTVL.

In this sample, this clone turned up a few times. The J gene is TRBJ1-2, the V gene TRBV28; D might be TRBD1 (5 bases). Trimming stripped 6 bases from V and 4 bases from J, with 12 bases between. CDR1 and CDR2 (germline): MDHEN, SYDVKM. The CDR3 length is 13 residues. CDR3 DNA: TGTGCCAGCAGACCCAGGGTCGGCTATGGCTACACCTTC. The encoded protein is CASRPRVGYGYTF.

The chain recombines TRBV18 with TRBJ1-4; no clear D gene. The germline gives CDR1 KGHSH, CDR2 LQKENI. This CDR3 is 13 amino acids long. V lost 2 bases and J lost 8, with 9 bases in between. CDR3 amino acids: CASSPTQGEKLFF. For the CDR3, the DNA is TGTGCCAGCTCACCAACCCAAGGGGAAAAACTGTTTTTT.

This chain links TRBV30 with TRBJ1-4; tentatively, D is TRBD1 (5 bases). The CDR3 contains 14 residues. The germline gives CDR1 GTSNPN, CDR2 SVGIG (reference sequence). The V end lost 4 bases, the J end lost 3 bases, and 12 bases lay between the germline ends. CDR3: CAWTPGPANEKLFF. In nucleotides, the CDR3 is TGTGCCTGGACGCCGGGACCCGCTAATGAAAAACTGTTTTTT.